The 12 T cell receptor beta chains listed next were all sequenced from one sample in a study of siplizumab effects on memory and regulatory T cells. Measured with immunoSEQ multiplex PCR; TCRdb has only the in-frame clones, and not every one. The sample holds 90,000 to 120,000 clones, 93% seen once. What was sequenced was Tregs sorted from blood. Receptors originate from a human donor in good health.

V usage is TRBV19 and J usage is TRBJ2-1, with 8 bases that match TRBD2. CDR3 length: 19 amino acids. Germline V gene data show CDR1 as LNHDA and CDR2 as SQIVND (reference sequence). V was clipped by 11 bases and J by 6 bases; unmatched bases: 27. The DNA of the CDR3 is TGTGCCGGACCCCCCCTACGGGCGGGAGGTAAATCGGGGAGCAATGAGCAGTTCTTC. This encodes CAGPPLRAGGKSGSNEQFF. The whole variable domain, remainder taken from reference TRBV19 and TRBJ2-1, is DGGITQSPKYLFRKEGQNVTLSCEQNLNHDAMYWYRQDPGQGLRLIYYSQIVNDFQKGDIAEGYSVSREKKESFPLTVTSAQKNPTAFYLCAGPPLRAGGKSGSNEQFFGPGTRLTVL.

The chain combines TRBV7-9 with TRBJ1-1, with D unresolved. V lost 3 bases, J lost 1 base, and 6 bases lay in between. Germline V gene sequence: CDR1 SEHNR, CDR2 FQNEAQ (reference sequence). CDR3 size: 13 residues. CDR3 protein: CASSFTSNTEAFF. Written as DNA, the CDR3 is TGTGCCAGCAGCTTTACATCGAACACTGAAGCTTTCTTT.

The chain employs TRBV30 and TRBJ2-3; possible D gene TRBD2, 6 bases. Germline CDR1 GTSNPN, CDR2 SVGIG (reference sequence). The CDR3 covers 12 residues. Trimming pared 3 bases from V and 5 bases from J, leaving 9 bases between. The DNA for the CDR3 is TGTGCCTGGAGAAGGAGGGGAGATACGCAGTATTTT. This codes for CAWRRRGDTQYF.

The chain links TRBV28 to TRBJ2-1; D uncertain. V lost 6 bases to trimming and J lost 9 bases, with 9 bases between them. The CDR3 contains 11 residues. Germline values: CDR1 MDHEN, CDR2 SYDVKM. The CDR3: CASRGYVEQFF. The CDR3, as DNA: TGTGCCAGCAGGGGTTATGTTGAGCAGTTCTTC.

V and J are TRBV2 and TRBJ1-6; no clear D gene. The CDR3 covers 16 residues. The germline V gene encodes CDR1 SNHLY and CDR2 FYNNEI. The V and J ends lost 2 bases and 4 bases respectively, with 12 bases between them. The CDR3 loop reads CASSESPETYNSPLHF. Here the CDR3 DNA reads TGTGCCAGCAGTGAATCCCCTGAGACGTATAATTCACCCCTCCACTTT.

The rearrangement joins TRBV20-1 to TRBJ1-2; the D is unclear. Trimming left V 4 bases short and J 8 bases short, with 11 bases between. The CDR3 has 11 residues. Germline lookup yields CDR1 DFQATT and CDR2 SNEGSKA (reference sequence). The CDR3 bases are TGCAGTGCTATAGGCCCGTCGGGCTACACCTTC. Protein product: CSAIGPSGYTF.

The rearrangement uses TRBV6-5 and TRBJ1-3; D may be TRBD1 (5 bases). There are 15 residues in the CDR3. The V and J ends lost 6 bases and 1 base respectively, with 13 bases between them. Germline V gene lookup returns CDR1 MNHEY and CDR2 SVGAGI. Here the CDR3 DNA reads TGTGCCAGCAGCCGTGGAGGGGCTTCTGGAAACACCATATATTTT. Translated, it gives CASSRGGASGNTIYF.

The chain carries TRBV7-3 and TRBJ2-1; 9 bases line up with TRBD2. CDR1 is SGHTA and CDR2 is FQGTGA in the germline V gene. This CDR3 contains 15 residues. The V gene end was trimmed by 6 bases and the J gene end by 2 bases; junction bases not matched to a gene: 5. CDR3 sequence (DNA): TGTGCCAGCAGTCTTCTAGCGGGGACCTACAATGAGCAGTTCTTC. This encodes CASSLLAGTYNEQFF.

The rearrangement uses TRBV21-1 and TRBJ1-6; the listed D gene, TRBD1, was not tested against the DNA. TRBV21-1 is a pseudogene locus. The CDR3 consists of 17 residues. The CDR3 loop reads CASSKDPAQGGNSPLHF. For the CDR3, the DNA is TGTGCCAGCAGCAAAGATCCCGCACAGGGCGGTAATTCACCCCTCCACTTT.

DNA of the CDR3: TGTGCCTGGAGTTTCCGTCGATTCACAGATACGCAGTATTTT. Its protein is CAWSFRRFTDTQYF. V gene TRBV30 combines with J gene TRBJ2-3; no clear D. Germline-derived CDR1 and CDR2 are GTSNPN and SVGIG (reference sequence). Between the trimmed V and J ends, which lost 2 bases and 2 bases, there was a span of 11 bases. The CDR3 contains 14 residues.

V usage is TRBV6-5 and J usage is TRBJ1-2; D gene uncertain. V lost 2 bases and J lost 7, with 11 bases in between. Germline V gene data show CDR1 as MNHEY and CDR2 as SVGAGI. This CDR3 has 13 amino acids. CDR3 bases: TGTGCCAGCAGTTACGAGGGTCGGGGTGGCTACACCTTC. This codes for CASSYEGRGGYTF.

The chain carries TRBV5-1 and TRBJ2-7; 10 nucleotides line up with TRBD1. Looked up from germline, CDR1 is SGHRS and CDR2 is YFSETQ. V lost 3 bases to trimming and J lost 6 bases; unmatched junction nucleotides: 9. CDR3 length: 15 amino acids. As DNA, the CDR3 is TGCGCCAGCAGCTCCATTGGGACAGGGGTGCTCGAGCAGTACTTC. Encoded protein: CASSSIGTGVLEQYF.